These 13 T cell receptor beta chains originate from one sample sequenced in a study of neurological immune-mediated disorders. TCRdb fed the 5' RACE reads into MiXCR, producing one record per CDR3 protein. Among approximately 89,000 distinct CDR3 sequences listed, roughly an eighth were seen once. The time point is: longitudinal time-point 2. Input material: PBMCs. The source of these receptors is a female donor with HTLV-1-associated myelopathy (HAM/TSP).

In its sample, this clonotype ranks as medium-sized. CDR3 sequence (DNA): TGCGCCAGCAGCTTGGGGACCACCGGGGAGCTGTTTTTT. Its translation: CASSLGTTGELFF. The chain couples TRBV5-1 to TRBJ2-2; D is undetermined. CDR3 size: 13 residues. CDR1 is SGHRS, CDR2 YFSETQ, per germline. Trimming took 0 bases from V and 4 from J, leaving 4 bases between them.

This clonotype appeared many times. The CDR3 spells CASSRQGGNSPLHF. CDR3 DNA sequence: TGTGCCAGCAGCCGACAGGGAGGTAATTCACCCCTCCACTTT. The rearrangement links TRBV7-2 to TRBJ1-6, with TRBD1 identical over 7 bases. J lost 6 bases, V lost 5 bases, and 4 bases had no gene match. This CDR3 has 14 residues. Germline-derived CDR1 and CDR2 are SGHTA and FQGNSA.

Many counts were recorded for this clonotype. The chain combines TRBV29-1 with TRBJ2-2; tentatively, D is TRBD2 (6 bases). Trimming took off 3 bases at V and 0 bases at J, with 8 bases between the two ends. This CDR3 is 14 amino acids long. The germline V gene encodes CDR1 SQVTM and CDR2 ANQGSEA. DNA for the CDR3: TGCAGCGTTGATCCGGGGGCGAACACCGGGGAGCTGTTTTTT. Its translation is CSVDPGANTGELFF.

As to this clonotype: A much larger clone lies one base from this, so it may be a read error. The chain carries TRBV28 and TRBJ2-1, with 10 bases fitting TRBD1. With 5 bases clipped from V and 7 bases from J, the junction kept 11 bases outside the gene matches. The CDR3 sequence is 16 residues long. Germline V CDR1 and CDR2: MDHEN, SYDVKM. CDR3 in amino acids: CASSSPRTGGENEQFF. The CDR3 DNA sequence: TGTGCCAGCAGTAGCCCACGGACAGGGGGTGAAAATGAGCAGTTCTTC. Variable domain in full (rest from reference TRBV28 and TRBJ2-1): DVKVTQSSRYLVKRTGEKVFLECVQDMDHENMFWYRQDPGLGLRLIYFSYDVKMKEKGDIPEGYSVSREKKERFSLILESASTNQTSMYLCASSSPRTGGENEQFFGPGTRLTVL.

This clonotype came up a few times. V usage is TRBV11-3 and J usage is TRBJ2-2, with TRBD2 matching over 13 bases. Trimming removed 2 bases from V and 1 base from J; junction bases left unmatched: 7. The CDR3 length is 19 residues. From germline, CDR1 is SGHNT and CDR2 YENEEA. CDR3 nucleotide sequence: TGTGCCAGCAGCTTAAGTGGATGGACTAGCGGGGGGAACACCGGGGAGCTGTTTTTT. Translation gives CASSLSGWTSGGNTGELFF.

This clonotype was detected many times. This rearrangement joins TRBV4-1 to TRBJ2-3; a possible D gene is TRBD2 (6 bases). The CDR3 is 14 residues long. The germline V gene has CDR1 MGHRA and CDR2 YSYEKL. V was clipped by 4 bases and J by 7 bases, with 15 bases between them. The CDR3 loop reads CASSLGDSPHTQYF. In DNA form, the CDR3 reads TGCGCCAGCAGCCTAGGGGACTCGCCCCATACGCAGTATTTT.

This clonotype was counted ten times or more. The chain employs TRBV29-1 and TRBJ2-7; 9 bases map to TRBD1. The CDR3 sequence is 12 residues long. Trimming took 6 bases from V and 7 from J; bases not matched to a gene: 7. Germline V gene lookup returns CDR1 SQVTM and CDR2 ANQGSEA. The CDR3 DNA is TGCAGCGTGGGTACAGGGGGCGGGGAGCAGTACTTC. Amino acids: CSVGTGGGEQYF.

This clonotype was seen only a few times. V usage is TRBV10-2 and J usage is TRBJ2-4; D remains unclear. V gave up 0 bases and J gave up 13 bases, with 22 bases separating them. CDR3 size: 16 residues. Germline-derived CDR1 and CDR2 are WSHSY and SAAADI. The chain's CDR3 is CASSESNPSVEVAQYF. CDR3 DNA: TGCGCCAGCAGTGAGTCGAACCCGTCGGTTGAAGTGGCCCAGTACTTC.

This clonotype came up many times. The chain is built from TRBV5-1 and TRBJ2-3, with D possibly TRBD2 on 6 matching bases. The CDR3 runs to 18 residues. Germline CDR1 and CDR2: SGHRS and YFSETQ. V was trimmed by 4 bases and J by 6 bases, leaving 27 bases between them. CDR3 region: CASSVNGGQSVGDDTQYF. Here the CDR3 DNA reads TGCGCCAGCAGCGTTAACGGGGGTCAGAGTGTTGGGGACGATACGCAGTATTTT.

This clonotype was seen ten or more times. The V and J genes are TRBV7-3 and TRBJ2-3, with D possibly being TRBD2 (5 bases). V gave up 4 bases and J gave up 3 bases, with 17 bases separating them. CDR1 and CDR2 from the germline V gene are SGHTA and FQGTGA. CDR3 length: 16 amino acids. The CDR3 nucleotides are TGTGCCAGCAGCTCCCATGTACAGCGGCGGACAGATACGCAGTATTTT. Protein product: CASSSHVQRRTDTQYF.

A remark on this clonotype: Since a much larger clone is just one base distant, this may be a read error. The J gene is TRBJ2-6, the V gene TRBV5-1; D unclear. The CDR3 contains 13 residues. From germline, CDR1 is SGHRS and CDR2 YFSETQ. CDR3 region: CASAKSEANVLTF. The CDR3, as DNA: TGCGCCAGCGCCAAGTCTGAGGCCAACGTCCTGACTTTC.

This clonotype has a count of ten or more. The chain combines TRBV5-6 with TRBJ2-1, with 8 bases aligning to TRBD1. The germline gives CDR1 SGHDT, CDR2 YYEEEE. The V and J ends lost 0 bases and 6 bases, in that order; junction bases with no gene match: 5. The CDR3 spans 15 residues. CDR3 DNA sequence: TGTGCCAGCAGCTTGGCGACAGGGGTTCGCAATGAGCAGTTCTTC. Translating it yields CASSLATGVRNEQFF. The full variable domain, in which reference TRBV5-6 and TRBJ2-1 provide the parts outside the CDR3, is DAGVTQSPTHLIKTRGQQVTLRCSPKSGHDTVSWYQQALGQGPQFIFQYYEEEERQRGNFPDRFSGHQFPNYSSELNVNALLLGDSALYLCASSLATGVRNEQFFGPGTRLTVL.

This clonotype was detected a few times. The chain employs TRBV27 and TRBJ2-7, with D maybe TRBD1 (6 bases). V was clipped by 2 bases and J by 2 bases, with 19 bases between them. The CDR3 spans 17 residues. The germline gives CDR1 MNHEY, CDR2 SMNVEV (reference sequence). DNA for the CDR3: TGTGCCAGCAGTTTAGTCGCCGTCGGGACAAGTCCCTACGAGCAGTACTTC. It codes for CASSLVAVGTSPYEQYF.